These 20 T cell receptor beta chains came from one sample sequenced in a study of T-cell memory formation after mild COVID-19. TCRdb processed the 5' RACE reads anew with MiXCR; each CDR3 protein has one entry. The sample shows 280,000 or so distinct CDR3 sequences, roughly 8.2% of them seen only once. What was sequenced was PBMCs or a T cell subset sorted from them (not recorded which). The receptors were gathered from a man between 18 and 35 years old who had mild COVID-19 (a few samples of this study predate the infection). Cell type and time point are not known.

This clonotype was detected ten times or more. The gene calls are TRBV4-1 and TRBJ2-1; the match to TRBD2 covers 7 bases. CDR1 is MGHRA and CDR2 is YSYEKL in the germline V gene. Unmatched junction bases numbered 4, after V lost 3 bases and J lost 14 bases. The length of the CDR3 is 11 residues. The CDR3 nucleotides are TGCGCCAGCAGCCATGGGGGGGTCGAGTTCTTC. Protein product: CASSHGGVEFF.

This clonotype was detected only a few times. V gene TRBV7-8 combines with J gene TRBJ2-5, with 11 bases aligning to TRBD2. CDR1 is SGHVS, CDR2 FQNEAQ, per germline. This CDR3 region has 14 residues. J was trimmed by 5 bases and V by 8 bases; bases with no gene match: 7. The CDR3 sequence: CASVAGGPRETQYF. The CDR3 DNA reads as TGTGCCAGCGTAGCGGGGGGGCCGCGGGAGACCCAGTACTTC. Full variable domain (missing parts from reference TRBV7-8 and TRBJ2-5): GAGVSQSPRYKVAKRGQDVALRCDPISGHVSLFWYQQALGQGPEFLTYFQNEAQLDKSGLPSDRFFAERPEGSVSTLKIQRTQQEDSAVYLCASVAGGPRETQYFGPGTRLLVL.

This clonotype was seen many times. V and J are TRBV4-3 and TRBJ1-2; D is undetermined. Trimming cost V 0 bases and J 3 bases, with 5 bases left between them. CDR3 length: 13 residues. From germline, CDR1 is LGHNA and CDR2 YSLEER. The CDR3, as DNA: TGCGCCAGCAGCCAAGATCAATACTATGGCTACACCTTC. This translates into CASSQDQYYGYTF.

This clonotype was counted at least ten times. The rearrangement uses TRBV12-3 or TRBV12-4 and TRBJ2-1; possibly TRBD2 for D (6 bases). The CDR3 loop spans 14 amino acids. Trimming removed 3 bases from V and 6 bases from J, with 12 bases in between. The CDR3 sequence: CASSLVGGINEQFF. The CDR3 bases are TGTGCCAGCAGTTTGGTGGGGGGAATCAATGAGCAGTTCTTC.

This clonotype was picked up a small number of times. V gene TRBV18 combines with J gene TRBJ2-2; D gene unclear. CDR1 KGHSH and CDR2 LQKENI come from the germline V gene. V gave up 2 bases and J gave up 2 bases, with 6 bases separating them. The CDR3 extends over 14 amino acids. The CDR3 loop reads CASSPSENTGELFF. The DNA of the CDR3 is TGTGCCAGCTCACCATCAGAAAACACCGGGGAGCTGTTTTTT.

This chain connects TRBV5-1 to TRBJ1-2; 10 bases match TRBD1. This CDR3 region has 14 residues. Germline V gene lookup returns CDR1 SGHRS and CDR2 YFSETQ. Losses at the gene ends were 4 bases for V and 8 bases for J; bases not matched to a gene: 8. CDR3 loop: CASSQPGTGEGYTF. DNA of the CDR3: TGCGCCAGCAGCCAACCGGGGACAGGGGAAGGCTACACCTTC.

At least ten counts were recorded for this clonotype. The rearrangement links TRBV12-3 or TRBV12-4 to TRBJ2-7; D is perhaps TRBD1 (6 bases). V was trimmed by 1 base and J by 3 bases, leaving 10 bases between them. The CDR3 is made up of 14 amino acids. The DNA of the CDR3 is TGTGCCAGCAGTTTAGGACAGGACCGCTACGAGCAGTACTTC. Protein sequence: CASSLGQDRYEQYF.

This clonotype was counted at least ten times. This sequence joins TRBV6-1 and TRBJ2-3; D could derive from TRBD1 or TRBD2 (5 bases each). V was shortened by 7 bases and J by 2 bases, with 13 bases between the two germline ends. The CDR3 loop spans 14 amino acids. CDR1 is MNHNS, CDR2 SASEGT, per germline. The CDR3, as DNA: TGTGCCAGCAAACCGGGACCGACCACAGATACGCAGTATTTT. Its translation is CASKPGPTTDTQYF.

This chain joins TRBV7-2 and TRBJ2-1; D unclear. Germline values: CDR1 SGHTA, CDR2 FQGNSA. This CDR3 comprises 12 residues. V was shortened by 5 bases and J by 7 bases, with 9 bases between the two germline ends. CDR3 loop: CASSTYENEQFF. As DNA, the CDR3 is TGTGCCAGCAGCACTTACGAGAATGAGCAGTTCTTC.

The J gene is TRBJ2-7, the V gene TRBV5-1, with D unresolved. With 2 bases removed from V and 4 bases from J, the gap between germline ends came to 16 bases. The germline CDR1 and CDR2 sequences are SGHRS and YFSETQ. The CDR3 sequence is 15 residues long. CDR3 sequence reads: CASSFAAVTEYEQYF. CDR3 DNA sequence: TGCGCCAGCAGCTTTGCCGCAGTAACCGAGTACGAGCAGTACTTC.

This clonotype was seen many times. The chain links TRBV7-3 to TRBJ2-3; D remains unclear. V shed 2 bases and J shed 2 bases, with 5 bases lying between them. Per the germline V gene, CDR1 is SGHTA and CDR2 is FQGTGA. The CDR3 consists of 13 residues. Here the CDR3 DNA reads TGTGCCAGCAGCTTACTAAACACAGATACGCAGTATTTT. It codes for CASSLLNTDTQYF.

This clonotype appeared a few times. The chain joins TRBV6-5 to TRBJ2-3; D gene uncertain. This CDR3 is built from 14 residues. Germline CDR1 reads MNHEY; CDR2 reads SVGAGI. V was pared by 2 bases and J by 2 bases, with 8 bases between. CDR3 residues: CASSYVGSTDTQYF. CDR3 nucleotide sequence: TGTGCCAGCAGTTACGTAGGGTCCACAGATACGCAGTATTTT.

This chain joins TRBV5-1 and TRBJ1-1; 7 bases agree with TRBD1. Germline CDR1 and CDR2: SGHRS and YFSETQ. This CDR3 has 16 amino acids. Losses at the gene ends were 4 bases for V and 0 bases for J; bases not matched to a gene: 9. Here the CDR3 reads CASSGGTALMNTEAFF. CDR3 in DNA: TGCGCCAGCAGCGGGGGGACAGCTCTGATGAACACTGAAGCTTTCTTT.

This chain joins TRBV7-3 and TRBJ1-5; D is unclear. This CDR3 spans 17 amino acids. Per the germline V gene, CDR1 is SGHTA and CDR2 is FQGTGA. Trimming left V 5 bases short and J 0 bases short, with 17 bases between. The CDR3 DNA reads as TGTGCCAGCAGCGGGTCGACGGGCGGGTATAGCAATCAGCCCCAGCATTTT. Its protein product is CASSGSTGGYSNQPQHF.

This sequence joins TRBV27 and TRBJ1-1; possible D gene TRBD1, 5 bases. V shed 3 bases and J shed 3 bases, with 8 bases lying between them. The germline CDR1 and CDR2 sequences are MNHEY and SMNVEV (reference sequence). The CDR3 has 13 amino acids. CDR3 sequence reads: CASSFQGHTEAFF. The CDR3 DNA reads TGTGCCAGCAGTTTCCAGGGCCACACTGAAGCTTTCTTT.

This clonotype was counted ten times or more. The CDR3 protein is CASSWDGTDTGELFF. The CDR3 DNA is TGTGCCAGCAGCTGGGATGGGACAGACACCGGGGAGCTGTTTTTT. J is TRBJ2-2 and V is TRBV5-8, with 7 bases identical to TRBD1. The germline V gene has CDR1 SGHTS and CDR2 YDEGEE. The V segment lost 3 bases and the J segment 3 bases; nucleotides outside the gene matches: 5. This CDR3 region has 15 residues.

The chain carries TRBV6-2 or TRBV6-3 and TRBJ1-1, with D perhaps TRBD1 (5 bases). V was shortened by 6 bases and J by 6 bases, with 8 bases between the two germline ends. The CDR3 has 11 residues. The germline V gene has CDR1 MNHEY and CDR2 SVGEGT. The CDR3: CASREQAEAFF. For the CDR3, the DNA is TGTGCCAGCAGAGAACAGGCTGAAGCTTTCTTT.

V gene TRBV12-3 or TRBV12-4 combines with J gene TRBJ1-1; D gene unclear. This CDR3 is 15 amino acids long. With 10 bases removed from V and 1 base from J, the gap between germline ends came to 19 bases. The CDR3 DNA follows: TGTGCCACCAAGTATCCGGGAACAGAGAACACTGAAGCTTTCTTT. This codes for CATKYPGTENTEAFF.

The V call is TRBV6-4, the J call TRBJ2-1; the D gene is possibly TRBD2 (5 bases). The CDR3 sequence is 14 residues long. The germline V gene has CDR1 MRHNA and CDR2 SNTAGT. Trimming took 0 bases from V and 7 from J, leaving 10 bases between them. This chain's CDR3 is CASSDSRGMNEQFF. The DNA of the CDR3 is TGTGCCAGCAGTGACTCGAGAGGGATGAATGAGCAGTTCTTC.

This chain connects TRBV4-3 to TRBJ2-3; the D gene is possibly TRBD1 (5 bases). Trimming left V 3 bases short and J 6 bases short, with 10 bases between. This CDR3 has 13 residues. The V gene's germline CDR1 is LGHNA and CDR2 YSLEER. CDR3 amino acids: CASSQLAGDTQYF. CDR3 DNA: TGCGCCAGCAGCCAGCTTGCAGGGGATACGCAGTATTTT.